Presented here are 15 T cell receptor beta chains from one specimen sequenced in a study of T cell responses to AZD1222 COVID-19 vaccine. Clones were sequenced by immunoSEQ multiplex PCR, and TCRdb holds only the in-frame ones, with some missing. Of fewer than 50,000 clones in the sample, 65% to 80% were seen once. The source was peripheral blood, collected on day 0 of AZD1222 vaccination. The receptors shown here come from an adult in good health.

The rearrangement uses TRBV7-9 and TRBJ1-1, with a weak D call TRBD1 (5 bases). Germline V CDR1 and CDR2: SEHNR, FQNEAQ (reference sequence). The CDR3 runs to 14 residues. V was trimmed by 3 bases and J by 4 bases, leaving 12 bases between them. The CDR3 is CASSLDTWGTEAFF. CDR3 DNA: TGTGCCAGCAGCTTGGACACCTGGGGCACTGAAGCTTTCTTT.

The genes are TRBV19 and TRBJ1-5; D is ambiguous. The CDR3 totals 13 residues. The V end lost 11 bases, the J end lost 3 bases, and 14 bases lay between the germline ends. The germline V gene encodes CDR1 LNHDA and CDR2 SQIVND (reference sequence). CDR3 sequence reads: CAFPWVFNQPQHF. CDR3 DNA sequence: TGTGCCTTTCCCTGGGTTTTCAATCAGCCCCAGCATTTT.

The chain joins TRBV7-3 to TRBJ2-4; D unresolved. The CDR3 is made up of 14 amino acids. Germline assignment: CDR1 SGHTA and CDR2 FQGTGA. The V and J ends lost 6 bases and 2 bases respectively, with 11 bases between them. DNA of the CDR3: TGTGCCAGCAGTTTGGGCGCGACCAAAAACATTCAGTACTTC. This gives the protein CASSLGATKNIQYF.

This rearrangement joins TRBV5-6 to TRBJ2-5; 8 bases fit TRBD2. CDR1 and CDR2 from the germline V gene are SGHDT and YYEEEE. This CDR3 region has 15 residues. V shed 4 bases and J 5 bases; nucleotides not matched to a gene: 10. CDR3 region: CASSLGLAGGETQYF. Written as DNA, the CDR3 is TGTGCCAGCAGCCTAGGACTAGCCGGGGGGGAGACCCAGTACTTC.

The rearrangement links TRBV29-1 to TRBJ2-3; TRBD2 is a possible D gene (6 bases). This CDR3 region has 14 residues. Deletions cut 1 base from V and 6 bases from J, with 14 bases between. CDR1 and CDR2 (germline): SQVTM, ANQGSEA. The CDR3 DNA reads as TGCAGCGTTGAAGTGGATCCTAGCGTGGATACGCAGTATTTT. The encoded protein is CSVEVDPSVDTQYF.

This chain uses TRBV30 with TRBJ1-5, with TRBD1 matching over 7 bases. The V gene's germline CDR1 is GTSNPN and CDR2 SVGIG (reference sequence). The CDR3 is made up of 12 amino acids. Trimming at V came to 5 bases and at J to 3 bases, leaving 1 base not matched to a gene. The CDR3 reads CAWGTDNQPQHF. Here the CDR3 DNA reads TGTGCCTGGGGGACAGACAATCAGCCCCAGCATTTT.

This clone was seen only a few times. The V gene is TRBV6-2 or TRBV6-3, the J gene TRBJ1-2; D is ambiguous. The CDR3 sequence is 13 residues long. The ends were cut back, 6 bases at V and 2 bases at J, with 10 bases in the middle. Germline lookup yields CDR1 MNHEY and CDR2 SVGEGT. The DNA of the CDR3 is TGTGCCAGCAGCTCCGAAAAGAACTATGGCTACACCTTC. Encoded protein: CASSSEKNYGYTF.

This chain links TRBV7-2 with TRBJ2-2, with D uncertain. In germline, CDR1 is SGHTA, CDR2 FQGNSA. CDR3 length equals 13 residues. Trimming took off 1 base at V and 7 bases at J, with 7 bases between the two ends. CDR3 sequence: CASSLVGGGELFF. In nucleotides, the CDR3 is TGTGCCAGCAGCTTAGTAGGCGGCGGGGAGCTGTTTTTT.

The CDR3 here is CASSLIGFGTGNTGELFF. The CDR3 DNA is TGTGCCAGCAGTTTAATCGGTTTCGGGACAGGTAACACCGGGGAGCTGTTTTTT. The chain has TRBV27 and TRBJ2-2; 8 bases agree with TRBD1. Trimming at V came to 2 bases and at J to 2 bases, leaving 10 bases not matched to a gene. Germline lookup yields CDR1 MNHEY and CDR2 SMNVEV (reference sequence). This CDR3 contains 18 residues.

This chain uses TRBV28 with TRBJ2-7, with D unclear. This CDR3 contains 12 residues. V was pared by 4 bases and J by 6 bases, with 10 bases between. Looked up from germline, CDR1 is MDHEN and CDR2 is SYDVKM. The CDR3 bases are TGTGCCAGCAGTTCTGCGCTCTTCGAGCAGTACTTC. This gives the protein CASSSALFEQYF. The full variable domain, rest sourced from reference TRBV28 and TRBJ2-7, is DVKVTQSSRYLVKRTGEKVFLECVQDMDHENMFWYRQDPGLGLRLIYFSYDVKMKEKGDIPEGYSVSREKKERFSLILESASTNQTSMYLCASSSALFEQYFGPGTRLTVT.

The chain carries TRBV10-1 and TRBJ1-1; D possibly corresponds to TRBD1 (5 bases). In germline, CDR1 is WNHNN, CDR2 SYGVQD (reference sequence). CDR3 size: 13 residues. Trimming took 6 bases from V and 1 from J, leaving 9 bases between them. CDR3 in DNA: TGCGCCAGCAGAGATGGGGGGAACACTGAAGCTTTCTTT. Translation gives CASRDGGNTEAFF.

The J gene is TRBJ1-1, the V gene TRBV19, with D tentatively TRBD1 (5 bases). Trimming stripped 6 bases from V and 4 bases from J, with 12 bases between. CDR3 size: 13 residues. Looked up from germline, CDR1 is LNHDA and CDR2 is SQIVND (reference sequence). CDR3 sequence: CASSPTGGTEAFF. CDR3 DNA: TGTGCCAGTAGCCCCACGGGGGGCACTGAAGCTTTCTTT.

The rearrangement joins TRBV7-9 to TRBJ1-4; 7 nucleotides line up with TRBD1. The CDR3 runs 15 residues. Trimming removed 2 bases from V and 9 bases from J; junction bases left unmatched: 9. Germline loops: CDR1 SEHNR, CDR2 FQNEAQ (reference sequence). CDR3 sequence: CASSLMARGAQKLFF. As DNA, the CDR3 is TGTGCCAGCAGCTTAATGGCCAGGGGGGCCCAAAAACTGTTTTTT.

The CDR3: CASSSGDRVTYEQYF. The CDR3 DNA reads as TGTGCCAGCAGCAGCGGGGACAGGGTTACCTACGAGCAGTACTTC. This chain links TRBV7-2 with TRBJ2-7; 9 nucleotides line up with TRBD1. V was pared by 5 bases and J by 2 bases, with 7 bases of the junction left unmatched. This CDR3 is 15 amino acids long. Germline V CDR1 and CDR2: SGHTA, FQGNSA.

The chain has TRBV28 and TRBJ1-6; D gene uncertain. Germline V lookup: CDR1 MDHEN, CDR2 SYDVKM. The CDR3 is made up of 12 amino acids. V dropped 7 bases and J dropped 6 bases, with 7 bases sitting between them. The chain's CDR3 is CASNGPNSPLHF. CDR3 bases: TGTGCCAGCAACGGCCCTAATTCACCCCTCCACTTT.